This TCR beta chain was sequenced in a study of cytomegalovirus exposure and HLA in healthy donors. PCR amplification relied on 60 Vbeta primers (plus 13 Jbeta primers). The method was immunoSEQ multiplex PCR; TCRdb's version includes in-frame clones alone and lacks a portion of them. The sample consists of tens of thousands of clones, about four fifths of them appearing once. For this clone: One junction end does not reproduce the germline sequence, and a read error may be involved.

CDR1 is SEHNR, CDR2 FQNEAQ, per germline (reference sequence). The CDR3 covers 12 residues. This chain connects TRBV7-9 to TRBJ2-3; D gene uncertain. This receptor was taken from a woman aged 25 to 39 in good health and CMV-seronegative. The sample taken for sequencing was PBMCs. CDR3 in DNA: TGTTCCAGCAGCCCCGATGAGGCCGTCCAGTATTTT. It specifies CSSSPDEAVQYF.